These T cell receptor beta chains were read from a single sample in a study of early T cells in non-severe SARS-CoV-2 infection. TCRdb used MiXCR to reprocess the 5' RACE reads, holding one entry per CDR3 protein. Among about 71,000 distinct CDR3 sequences listed, roughly 13% were seen once. The sequencing input was whole blood. The receptors shown here come from an adult who was a healthcare worker with PCR-confirmed SARS-CoV-2 infection or an uninfected control (not recorded which). Each CDR3 is given without its conserved first and last residue. Fields, in order: J gene, V gene, CDR3 length, CDR3 protein.

J gene: TRBJ1-1; V gene: TRBV2; CDR3 length: 14; CDR3 protein: ASSEEALGLNTEAF
J gene: TRBJ2-3; V gene: TRBV2; CDR3 length: 12; CDR3 protein: ASSVDRGTDTQY
J gene: TRBJ1-1; V gene: TRBV4-1; CDR3 length: 17; CDR3 protein: ASSPWHDPGRYDYTEAF
J gene: TRBJ1-6; V gene: TRBV18; CDR3 length: 12; CDR3 protein: ASSPLQENSPLH
J gene: TRBJ2-2; V gene: TRBV6-5; CDR3 length: 13; CDR3 protein: ASSYSEDSAGELF
J gene: TRBJ2-7; V gene: TRBV6-5; CDR3 length: 15; CDR3 protein: ASSRSESTGPIYEQY
J gene: TRBJ2-7; V gene: TRBV20-1; CDR3 length: 11; CDR3 protein: SAKGLHSYEQY
J gene: TRBJ1-5; V gene: TRBV6-5; CDR3 length: 13; CDR3 protein: ASGIGHNSNQPQH
J gene: TRBJ2-3; V gene: TRBV20-1; CDR3 length: 12; CDR3 protein: SAKRDREADTQY
J gene: TRBJ1-1; V gene: TRBV12-3/TRBV12-4; CDR3 length: 11; CDR3 protein: ASSKHGDTEAF
J gene: TRBJ2-1; V gene: TRBV9; CDR3 length: 11; CDR3 protein: ASSVQVVGEQF
J gene: TRBJ2-5; V gene: TRBV3-1; CDR3 length: 13; CDR3 protein: ASSQGASLQETQY
J gene: TRBJ2-7; V gene: TRBV5-6; CDR3 length: 12; CDR3 protein: ASSTTGISYEQY
J gene: TRBJ2-2; V gene: TRBV25-1; CDR3 length: 11; CDR3 protein: ASSLRDTGELF
J gene: TRBJ2-1; V gene: TRBV29-1; CDR3 length: 10; CDR3 protein: SVRGLLDEQF
J gene: TRBJ1-6; V gene: TRBV3-1; CDR3 length: 11; CDR3 protein: ASSQNSNSPLH
J gene: TRBJ1-6; V gene: TRBV7-9; CDR3 length: 12; CDR3 protein: ASSSGTGNSPLH
J gene: TRBJ2-5; V gene: TRBV28; CDR3 length: 12; CDR3 protein: ASNSAGGEETQY
J gene: TRBJ1-1; V gene: TRBV4-3; CDR3 length: 12; CDR3 protein: ASSQVRRGTEAF
J gene: TRBJ1-6; V gene: TRBV12-3/TRBV12-4; CDR3 length: 13; CDR3 protein: ASSLTGRGLSPLH
J gene: TRBJ1-1; V gene: TRBV20-1; CDR3 length: 13; CDR3 protein: SASPGTEMNTEAF
J gene: TRBJ1-1; V gene: TRBV14; CDR3 length: 11; CDR3 protein: ASSLKMNTEAF
J gene: TRBJ2-7; V gene: TRBV6-2/TRBV6-3; CDR3 length: 12; CDR3 protein: ASRNGGTTYEQY
J gene: TRBJ2-7; V gene: TRBV7-6; CDR3 length: 12; CDR3 protein: ASSPGTGSYEQY
J gene: TRBJ2-3; V gene: TRBV19; CDR3 length: 12; CDR3 protein: ASSNRTSADTQY
J gene: TRBJ2-7; V gene: TRBV5-6; CDR3 length: 14; CDR3 protein: ASSLAGGAMIYEQY
J gene: TRBJ1-2; V gene: TRBV11-2; CDR3 length: 10; CDR3 protein: ASSLQGYGYT
J gene: TRBJ1-6; V gene: TRBV9; CDR3 length: 12; CDR3 protein: ASSAGTDNSPLH
J gene: TRBJ2-7; V gene: TRBV12-3/TRBV12-4; CDR3 length: 12; CDR3 protein: ASSLSTSGYEQY
J gene: TRBJ2-7; V gene: TRBV28; CDR3 length: 12; CDR3 protein: ASSRQPGDYEQY
J gene: TRBJ2-7; V gene: TRBV4-3; CDR3 length: 13; CDR3 protein: ASSRAGSSAREQY
J gene: TRBJ2-7; V gene: TRBV9; CDR3 length: 14; CDR3 protein: ASSASGTGGWYEQY
J gene: TRBJ2-2; V gene: TRBV6-2/TRBV6-3; CDR3 length: 15; CDR3 protein: ASKSYGTGANTGELF
J gene: TRBJ1-3; V gene: TRBV7-2; CDR3 length: 13; CDR3 protein: ASSLALAAGNTIY
J gene: TRBJ1-2; V gene: TRBV7-9; CDR3 length: 11; CDR3 protein: ASSPSLHYGYT
J gene: TRBJ2-7; V gene: TRBV5-4; CDR3 length: 13; CDR3 protein: ASSPPAGGEHEQY
J gene: TRBJ1-1; V gene: TRBV28; CDR3 length: 9; CDR3 protein: ASSYRGETF
J gene: TRBJ2-6; V gene: TRBV9; CDR3 length: 15; CDR3 protein: ASSVHPFDSGANVLT
J gene: TRBJ2-7; V gene: TRBV18; CDR3 length: 10; CDR3 protein: ASSPSAYEQY
J gene: TRBJ2-2; V gene: TRBV9; CDR3 length: 14; CDR3 protein: ASSVLAVYNTGELF
J gene: TRBJ1-1; V gene: TRBV4-3; CDR3 length: 12; CDR3 protein: ASSQWDRNTEAF
J gene: TRBJ2-3; V gene: TRBV6-5; CDR3 length: 15; CDR3 protein: ASSSGQLDTSTDTQY
J gene: TRBJ2-7; V gene: TRBV10-3; CDR3 length: 8; CDR3 protein: VMGRYEQY
J gene: TRBJ1-5; V gene: TRBV6-6; CDR3 length: 14; CDR3 protein: AGSLKGSFSNQPQH
J gene: TRBJ2-3; V gene: TRBV7-3; CDR3 length: 15; CDR3 protein: ASSPRASGGIADTQY
J gene: TRBJ1-5; V gene: TRBV28; CDR3 length: 13; CDR3 protein: ASRNTGGRNQPQH
J gene: TRBJ2-6; V gene: TRBV9; CDR3 length: 13; CDR3 protein: ASSGTVSGANVLT
J gene: TRBJ2-5; V gene: TRBV29-1; CDR3 length: 12; CDR3 protein: SVARQGAAETQY
J gene: TRBJ2-1; V gene: TRBV6-5; CDR3 length: 14; CDR3 protein: ASSRSGPGTYNEQF
J gene: TRBJ2-3; V gene: TRBV7-3; CDR3 length: 14; CDR3 protein: ASSLQAGGPTDTQY
J gene: TRBJ2-2; V gene: TRBV6-5; CDR3 length: 14; CDR3 protein: ASSYFGSPFTGELF
J gene: TRBJ1-6; V gene: TRBV19; CDR3 length: 13; CDR3 protein: ASSISTPENSPLH
J gene: TRBJ2-3; V gene: TRBV3-1; CDR3 length: 16; CDR3 protein: ASSQVLSELGPTDTQY
J gene: TRBJ2-5; V gene: TRBV7-6; CDR3 length: 14; CDR3 protein: ASSLGLASPQETQY
J gene: TRBJ2-3; V gene: TRBV5-1; CDR3 length: 14; CDR3 protein: ASSARTGHSTDTQY
J gene: TRBJ2-3; V gene: TRBV9; CDR3 length: 13; CDR3 protein: ASSVGAPSTDTQY
J gene: TRBJ2-6; V gene: TRBV7-7; CDR3 length: 13; CDR3 protein: ASSPSFSGANVLT